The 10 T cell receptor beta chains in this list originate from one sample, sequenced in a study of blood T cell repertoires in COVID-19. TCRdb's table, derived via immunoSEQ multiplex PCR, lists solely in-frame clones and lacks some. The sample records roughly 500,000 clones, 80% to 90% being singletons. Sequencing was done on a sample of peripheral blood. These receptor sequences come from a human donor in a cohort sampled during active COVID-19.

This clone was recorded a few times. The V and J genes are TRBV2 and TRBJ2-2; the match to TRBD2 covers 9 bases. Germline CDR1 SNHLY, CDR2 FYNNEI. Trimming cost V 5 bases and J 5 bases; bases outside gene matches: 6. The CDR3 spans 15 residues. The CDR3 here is CASSSSGSITGELFF. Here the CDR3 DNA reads TGTGCCAGCAGTAGTAGCGGGAGCATAACCGGGGAGCTGTTTTTT.

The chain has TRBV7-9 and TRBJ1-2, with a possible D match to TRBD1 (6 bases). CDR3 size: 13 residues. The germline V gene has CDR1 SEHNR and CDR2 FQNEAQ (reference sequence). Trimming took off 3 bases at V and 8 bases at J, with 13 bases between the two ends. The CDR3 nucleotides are TGTGCCAGCAGCTTCACCGATCAGGGGGGCTACACCTTC. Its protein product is CASSFTDQGGYTF.

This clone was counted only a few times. The CDR3 DNA is TGTGCCAGCAGCGTAGGGGCGGGGACTGAAGCTTTCTTT. This codes for CASSVGAGTEAFF. The genes are TRBV9 and TRBJ1-1; D not resolved. The CDR3 loop spans 13 amino acids. The V end lost 0 bases, the J end lost 5 bases, and 8 bases lay between the germline ends. Germline V gene data show CDR1 as SGDLS and CDR2 as YYNGEE.

The CDR3 DNA follows: TGTGCCTGGGGGAAGGGAGCCGGGGAGCTGTTTTTT. Its protein is CAWGKGAGELFF. The chain links TRBV30 to TRBJ2-2; TRBD2 is a possible D gene (5 bases). The CDR3 is 12 amino acids. The V end was cut by 5 bases, the J end by 6 bases, with 10 bases between. CDR1 and CDR2 (germline): GTSNPN, SVGIG (reference sequence).

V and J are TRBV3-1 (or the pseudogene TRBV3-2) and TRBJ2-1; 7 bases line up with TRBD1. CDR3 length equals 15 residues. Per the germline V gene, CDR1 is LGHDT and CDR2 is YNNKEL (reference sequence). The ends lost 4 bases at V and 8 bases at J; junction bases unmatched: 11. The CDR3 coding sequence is TGTGCCAGCAGCCTACGACTTAGACAGGGCCATGAGCAGTTCTTC. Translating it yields CASSLRLRQGHEQFF.

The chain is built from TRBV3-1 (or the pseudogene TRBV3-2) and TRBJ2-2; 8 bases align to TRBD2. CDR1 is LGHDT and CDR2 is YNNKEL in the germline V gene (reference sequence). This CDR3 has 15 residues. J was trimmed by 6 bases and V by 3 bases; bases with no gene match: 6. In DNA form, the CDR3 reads TGTGCCAGCAGCCACTGGAGCGGGAGTCCCGGGGAGCTGTTTTTT. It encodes CASSHWSGSPGELFF.

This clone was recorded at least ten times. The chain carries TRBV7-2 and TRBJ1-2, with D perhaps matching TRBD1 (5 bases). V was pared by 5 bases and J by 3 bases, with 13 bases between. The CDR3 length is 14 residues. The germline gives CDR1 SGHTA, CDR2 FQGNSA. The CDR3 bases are TGTGCCAGCAGCCCTGGGGGGGTGGACTATGGCTACACCTTC. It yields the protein CASSPGGVDYGYTF.

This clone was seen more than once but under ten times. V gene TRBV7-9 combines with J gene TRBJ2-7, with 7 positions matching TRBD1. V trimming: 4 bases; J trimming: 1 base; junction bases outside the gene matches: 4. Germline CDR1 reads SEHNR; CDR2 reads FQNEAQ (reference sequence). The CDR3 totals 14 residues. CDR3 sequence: CASSSPRGSYEQYF. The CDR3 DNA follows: TGTGCCAGCAGCTCCCCCAGGGGGTCCTACGAGCAGTACTTC.

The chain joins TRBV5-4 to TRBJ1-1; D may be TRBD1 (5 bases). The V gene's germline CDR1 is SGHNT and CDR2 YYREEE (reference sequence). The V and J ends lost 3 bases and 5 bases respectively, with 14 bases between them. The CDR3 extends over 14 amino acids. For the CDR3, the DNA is TGTGCCAGCAGCTCGACCACACCAGGGACTGAAGCTTTCTTT. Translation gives CASSSTTPGTEAFF.

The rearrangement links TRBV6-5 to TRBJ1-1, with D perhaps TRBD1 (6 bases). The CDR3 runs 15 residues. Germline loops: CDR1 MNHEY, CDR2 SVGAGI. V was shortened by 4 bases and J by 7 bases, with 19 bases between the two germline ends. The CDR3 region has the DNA TGTGCCAGCAGTTTTGGGGGGGCGCTGGGGTTTGAAGCTTTCTTT. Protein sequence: CASSFGGALGFEAFF.